This TCR beta chain was captured in a study of molecular identifiers for immune sequencing clone quantification. Findings of the study overall: Among 920,000 or so naive cells, as was reported, spiked Jurkat TCR RNA from one cell was detectable.

Concerning this clonotype itself: The antigen remains unidentified. The junction and the germline gene differ at one end; a read error may be behind it.

With RNA at 10%, 30% or 50%, naive CD8 libraries came from roughly 21,000 to 960,000 sorted cells. For bulk TCR libraries, previously described methods and listed TCR primers were used. TCRdb re-derived calls from the PCR reads in MiXCR, one entry per CDR3 protein. This table has approximately 550,000 distinct CDR3 sequences, under 30% appearing once. The germline V gene has CDR1 SGHVS and CDR2 FNYEAQ. The CDR3 loop spans 15 amino acids. Sequenced sample: naive CD8+ T cells from blood, with Jurkat cell RNA spiked in. The subset was: FACS-sorted CD8+CD4-CCR7+CD45RA+ naive T cells. V and J are TRBV7-6 and TRBJ2-7, with a weak D call TRBD1 (6 bases). This clonotype originated in a human donor in good health. Some libraries in this study had Jurkat cell RNA spiked in. CDR3 sequence reads: CASSPRAGDGYERYF. In nucleotides, the CDR3 is TGTGCCAGCAGCCCCCGTGCAGGGGACGGATACGAGCGGTACTTC.